Below are 3 T cell receptor beta chains sequenced from a single sample in a study of blood T cells in healthy people across ages. Combining a sample-barcoded 5' primer with a J-beta primer mix, a second PCR ran for roughly 7 to 11 cycles. TCRdb redid the calling of the 5' RACE reads with MiXCR, one entry per CDR3 protein. This table has around 1,800,000 distinct CDR3 sequences, 30% to 40% appearing once. Sequencing was carried out using blood. The receptors were gathered from a human donor in good health.

This clonotype turned up a few times. J is TRBJ2-4 and V is TRBV12-3 or TRBV12-4; the D is unclear. Judging by the DNA end, TRBJ2-7 fits better; the J call may be wrong. This CDR3 spans 12 amino acids. CDR3 DNA: TGTGCCAGCACCCGCAGCCTCGACGAGCAGTACTTC. Protein sequence: CASTRSLDEQYF.

This clonotype has a handful of counts. The rearrangement links TRBV12-3 or TRBV12-4 to TRBJ1-2, with 8 bases identical to TRBD1. Unmatched junction bases numbered 6, after V lost 6 bases and J lost 6 bases. The CDR3 has 13 amino acids. Here the CDR3 reads CASRTSGGNGYTF. In DNA, the CDR3 is TGTGCCAGCAGAACCTCAGGGGGCAATGGCTACACCTTC.

The table lists this clonotype with a few counts. This chain uses TRBV27 with TRBJ1-5; possibly TRBD1 for D (6 bases). This CDR3 is built from 15 residues. The ends were cut back, 5 bases at V and 5 bases at J, with 16 bases in the middle. Germline values: CDR1 MNHEY, CDR2 SMNVEV (reference sequence). CDR3 loop: CASSTLSTGYQPQHF. DNA of the CDR3: TGTGCCAGCAGTACACTCTCAACAGGGTATCAGCCCCAGCATTTT.